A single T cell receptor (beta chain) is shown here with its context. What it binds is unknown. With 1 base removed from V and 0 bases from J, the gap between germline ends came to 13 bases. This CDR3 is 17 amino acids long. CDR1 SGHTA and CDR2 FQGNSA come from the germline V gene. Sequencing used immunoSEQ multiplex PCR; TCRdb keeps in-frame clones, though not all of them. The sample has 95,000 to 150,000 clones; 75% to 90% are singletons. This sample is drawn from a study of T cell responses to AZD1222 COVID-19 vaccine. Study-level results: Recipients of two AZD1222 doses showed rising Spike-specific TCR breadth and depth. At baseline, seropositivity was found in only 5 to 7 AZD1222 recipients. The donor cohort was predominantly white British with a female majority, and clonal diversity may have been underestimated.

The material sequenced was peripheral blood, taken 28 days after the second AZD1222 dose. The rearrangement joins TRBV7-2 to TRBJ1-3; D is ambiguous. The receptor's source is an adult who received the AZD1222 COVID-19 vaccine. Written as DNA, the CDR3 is TGTGCCAGCAGCTTAGGTGCAGCGCGGGGCTCTGGAAACACCATATATTTT. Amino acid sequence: CASSLGAARGSGNTIYF.